Given below is one TCR beta chain in context. Its antigen is as yet unknown. Amplification used 60 Vbeta primers and 13 Jbeta primers. Generated by immunoSEQ multiplex PCR, the TCRdb table keeps only in-frame clones and is missing some. In the table there are approximately 100,000 clones, about 70% of which are singletons. The data were taken from a study of cytomegalovirus exposure and HLA in healthy donors. Findings of the study overall: In a later analysis, TCR association rates varied by HLA locus: DRB1 most, HLA-C fewest.

The ends were cut back, 3 bases at V and 3 bases at J, with 9 bases in the middle. The CDR3 has 13 residues. In germline, CDR1 is SGHRS, CDR2 YFSETQ. Material: PBMCs. The chain couples TRBV5-1 to TRBJ1-2; no definite D call. The TCR was taken from a boy between 5 and 17 years old in good health and CMV-seronegative. This CDR3 reads CASSYDIYYGYTF. The CDR3 DNA reads as TGCGCCAGCAGCTACGACATCTACTATGGCTACACCTTC.